Listed below are T cell receptor beta chains from one sample, sequenced in a study of a mutant IDH1 vaccine in newly diagnosed glioma. Profiled with immunoSEQ multiplex PCR; TCRdb holds only in-frame clones, not every one. Altogether tens of thousands of clones are present, approximately 92% being singletons, with the ten largest covering roughly 2.5%. The sequencing here drew on PBMCs, taken from a glioma patient treated with radiotherapy, temozolomide or both. Every receptor here comes from a middle-aged man with glioma. Each CDR3 is given with its conserved first and last residue. D genes are given only for firm matches. Size tells how often a clone was seen (once, few, many) or the class of an expanded clone, and some rows leave it out.

J: TRBJ1-4
length: 17
size: -
V: TRBV28
D: -
DNA: TGTGCCAGCAGTTCCTCGAAGGGGGGGAGGTTAATTGAAAAACTGTTTTTT
CDR3: CASSSSKGGRLIEKLFF

J: TRBJ1-4
length: 16
size: -
V: TRBV27
D: -
DNA: TGTGCCAGCAGTCCCGACCTAGTGTTTACTAATGAAAAACTGTTTTTT
CDR3: CASSPDLVFTNEKLFF

J: TRBJ2-6
length: 16
size: -
V: TRBV5-6
D: -
DNA: TGTGCCAGCAGCTTACGGACCCTCTCTGGGGCCAACGTCCTGACTTTC
CDR3: CASSLRTLSGANVLTF

J: TRBJ1-2
length: 15
size: -
V: TRBV27
D: -
DNA: TGTGCCAGCAGTTTATCCCCGGACAGAAACTATGGCTACACCTTC
CDR3: CASSLSPDRNYGYTF

J: TRBJ2-3
length: 12
size: -
V: TRBV7-2
D: -
DNA: TGTGCCAGCAGCTACGGGACAAATACGCAGTATTTT
CDR3: CASSYGTNTQYF

J: TRBJ1-2
length: 12
size: -
V: TRBV5-4
D: -
DNA: TGTGCCAGCAGCTTGGTGGGCTATGGCTACACCTTC
CDR3: CASSLVGYGYTF

J: TRBJ1-1
length: 11
size: -
V: TRBV19
D: TRBD1
DNA: TGTGCCAGTAGAACAGGGGGCAGAGCTTTCTTT
CDR3: CASRTGGRAFF

J: TRBJ2-5
length: 16
size: -
V: TRBV19
D: -
DNA: TGTGCCAGTAGTACTCCGACAGAGACGTACCAAGAGACCCAGTACTTC
CDR3: CASSTPTETYQETQYF

J: TRBJ2-5
length: 16
size: -
V: TRBV11-2
D: -
DNA: TGTGCCAGCAGCTTAGTTTTGGCAGGGTCGCTGGAGACCCAGTACTTC
CDR3: CASSLVLAGSLETQYF

J: TRBJ1-4
length: 13
size: -
V: TRBV5-3
D: -
DNA: TGTGCCAGAAGGGCGTATCCCGGGAAAAAACTGTTTTTT
CDR3: CARRAYPGKKLFF

J: TRBJ1-2
length: 14
size: -
V: TRBV6-1
D: -
DNA: TGTGCCAGCAGTGAAGGCCAGGGAAGGGACGGCTACACCTTC
CDR3: CASSEGQGRDGYTF

J: TRBJ2-5
length: 16
size: -
V: TRBV13
D: TRBD1
DNA: TGTGCCAGCAGCCCGACCTACAGGGGAAGTGAAGAGACCCAGTACTTC
CDR3: CASSPTYRGSEETQYF

J: TRBJ1-6
length: 13
size: -
V: TRBV15
D: -
DNA: TGTGCCACCGAAATTCCCCATCGGTCACCCCTCCACTTT
CDR3: CATEIPHRSPLHF

J: TRBJ1-1
length: 14
size: -
V: TRBV28
D: -
DNA: TGTGCCAGCATTACTGGCCACATGAACACTGAAGCTTTCTTT
CDR3: CASITGHMNTEAFF

J: TRBJ1-3
length: 14
size: -
V: TRBV5-1
D: -
DNA: TGCGCCAGCAGCTTCGGGTCAAATGGAAACACCATATATTTT
CDR3: CASSFGSNGNTIYF

J: TRBJ2-7
length: 15
size: -
V: TRBV6-5
D: -
DNA: TGTGCCAGCAGTTACTCTAGGAAAAGAACCTACGAGCAGTACTTC
CDR3: CASSYSRKRTYEQYF

J: TRBJ2-2
length: 17
size: -
V: TRBV2
D: TRBD2
DNA: TGTGCCAGCAGTGTCGCTAGCGGGGGGGCGCGGACCGGGGAGCTGTTTTTT
CDR3: CASSVASGGARTGELFF

J: TRBJ2-1
length: 13
size: few
V: TRBV6-1
D: -
DNA: TGTGCCAGCAGTGAAGGGGGACTCGGGACGCAGTTCTTC
CDR3: CASSEGGLGTQFF

J: TRBJ1-1
length: 13
size: -
V: TRBV10-3
D: TRBD1
DNA: TGTGCCGCACAGGGGGCACCGAACACTGAAGCTTTCTTT
CDR3: CAAQGAPNTEAFF

J: TRBJ1-5
length: 15
size: -
V: TRBV7-9
D: -
DNA: TGTGCCAGCAGCTTAGCGGGGCCCGAGGGTCAGCCCCAGCATTTT
CDR3: CASSLAGPEGQPQHF

J: TRBJ2-5
length: 20
size: -
V: TRBV12-2
D: -
DNA: TGTGCAAGTCGCTTATGGAAGTCGCCCCAGGACCCCCGTGGCCAAGAGACCCAGTACTTC
CDR3: CASRLWKSPQDPRGQETQYF

J: TRBJ2-1
length: 12
size: -
V: TRBV7-2
D: -
DNA: TGTGCCAGCAGCTTAAAAGGGAATGAGCAGTTCTTC
CDR3: CASSLKGNEQFF

J: TRBJ1-2
length: 13
size: -
V: TRBV18
D: TRBD1
DNA: TGTGCCAGCTCACCCCCCAGGGGGCTTGGCTACACCTTC
CDR3: CASSPPRGLGYTF

J: TRBJ2-5
length: 13
size: -
V: TRBV18
D: -
DNA: TGTGCCAGCTCACCGGGTCTCCAAGAGACCCAGTACTTC
CDR3: CASSPGLQETQYF

J: TRBJ2-2
length: 15
size: -
V: TRBV27
D: -
DNA: TGTGCCAGCAGTCCTTTGGGGACCCTGGGGGGGGAGCTGTTTTTT
CDR3: CASSPLGTLGGELFF

J: TRBJ1-1
length: 17
size: -
V: TRBV11-2
D: TRBD1
DNA: TGTGCCAGCACCCTGGTCGGGACAGGGGTGGGTGACACTGAAGCTTTCTTT
CDR3: CASTLVGTGVGDTEAFF

J: TRBJ2-2
length: 15
size: -
V: TRBV7-3
D: -
DNA: TGTGCCAGCAGCGCAACTCGGACTGACGCGAGGGAGCTGTTTTTT
CDR3: CASSATRTDARELFF

J: TRBJ2-6
length: 18
size: once
V: TRBV29-1
D: -
DNA: TGCAGCGTTGAAGTTCGGGAAGGAGGAGGATATGGGGCCAACGTCCTGACTTTC
CDR3: CSVEVREGGGYGANVLTF

J: TRBJ2-7
length: 16
size: -
V: TRBV7-9
D: TRBD2
DNA: TGTGCCAGCAGTCACGGTGGACTAGCGGGGGACTACGAGCAGTACTTC
CDR3: CASSHGGLAGDYEQYF

J: TRBJ2-7
length: 15
size: -
V: TRBV15
D: TRBD1
DNA: TGTGCCACCAGCAGAGAGGGACAGGGGGCCTACGAGCAGTACTTC
CDR3: CATSREGQGAYEQYF

J: TRBJ1-5
length: 15
size: once
V: TRBV27
D: -
DNA: TGTGCCAGCAGTGGAGGGGAGGTCGGCAATCAGCCCCAGCATTTT
CDR3: CASSGGEVGNQPQHF

J: TRBJ2-7
length: 15
size: -
V: TRBV6-6
D: TRBD1
DNA: TGTGCCAGCAGACTAAGGTTGGACAGGGGCTACGAGCAGTACTTC
CDR3: CASRLRLDRGYEQYF

J: TRBJ2-1
length: 13
size: -
V: TRBV5-1
D: -
DNA: TGCGCCAGCAGTTACAGGGTCTCCGGTGAGCAGTTCTTC
CDR3: CASSYRVSGEQFF

J: TRBJ2-7
length: 12
size: -
V: TRBV6-1
D: -
DNA: TGTGCCAGCAGTGAAGACGGCTACGAGCAGTACTTC
CDR3: CASSEDGYEQYF

J: TRBJ1-3
length: 15
size: -
V: TRBV27
D: -
DNA: TGTGCCAGCAGTCCCCGCGGCCTCTCTGGAAACACCATATATTTT
CDR3: CASSPRGLSGNTIYF

J: TRBJ1-1
length: 17
size: -
V: TRBV9
D: TRBD1
DNA: TGTGCCAGCAGCGACCACCGGGACAGGGGGCATCTCCCTGAAGCTTTCTTT
CDR3: CASSDHRDRGHLPEAFF

J: TRBJ1-3
length: 17
size: -
V: TRBV5-1
D: -
DNA: TGCGCCAGCAGCTTGGGCAACTGGGTTACCTCTGGAAACACCATATATTTT
CDR3: CASSLGNWVTSGNTIYF

J: TRBJ1-1
length: 15
size: -
V: TRBV7-2
D: -
DNA: TGTGCCAGCAGCACACAGGACACCGTGAACACTGAAGCTTTCTTT
CDR3: CASSTQDTVNTEAFF

J: TRBJ2-3
length: 16
size: -
V: TRBV5-6
D: TRBD2
DNA: TGTGCCAGCAGCTTGGTAGCGGGGGGGAACACAGATACGCAGTATTTT
CDR3: CASSLVAGGNTDTQYF

J: TRBJ2-7
length: 14
size: -
V: TRBV5-6
D: -
DNA: TGTGCCAGCAGCTTGGGGCAGGGCGCCTACGAGCAGTACTTC
CDR3: CASSLGQGAYEQYF

J: TRBJ2-2
length: 14
size: -
V: TRBV28
D: TRBD1
DNA: TGTGCCAGCAGGGACAGGGGGCGGACCGGGGAGCTGTTTTTT
CDR3: CASRDRGRTGELFF

J: TRBJ1-5
length: 13
size: -
V: TRBV6-5
D: TRBD1
DNA: TGTGCCAGCGCGGGACAGCAAAATCAGCCCCAGCATTTT
CDR3: CASAGQQNQPQHF

J: TRBJ1-4
length: 12
size: -
V: TRBV29-1
D: -
DNA: TGCAGCGGGGGGGCAACTAATGAAAAACTGTTTTTT
CDR3: CSGGATNEKLFF

J: TRBJ2-1
length: 13
size: -
V: TRBV5-6
D: TRBD2
DNA: TGTGCCAGCAGCGCTTATGAGCGGGGACAGCAGTTCTTC
CDR3: CASSAYERGQQFF

J: TRBJ2-7
length: 16
size: -
V: TRBV15
D: TRBD1
DNA: TGTGCCACCAGCAGGGACTCCGGGACAGGGTCCTACGAGCAGTACTTC
CDR3: CATSRDSGTGSYEQYF

J: TRBJ2-3
length: 18
size: -
V: TRBV5-1
D: TRBD2
DNA: TGCGCCAGCAGCTTGTATTCGGCTAGCGGACCTTTCACAGATACGCAGTATTTT
CDR3: CASSLYSASGPFTDTQYF

J: TRBJ2-2
length: 13
size: -
V: TRBV11-2
D: -
DNA: TGTGCCAGCAGCTTGACTAACACCGGGGAGCTGTTTTTT
CDR3: CASSLTNTGELFF

J: TRBJ1-5
length: 16
size: -
V: TRBV11-2
D: -
DNA: TGTGCCAGCAGCTCTCAGACAGGTTTGGTTGATCAGCCCCAGCATTTT
CDR3: CASSSQTGLVDQPQHF

J: TRBJ2-5
length: 15
size: -
V: TRBV7-6
D: -
DNA: TGTGCCAGCAGCTGGCCTAGCGTCCTCCGGGAGACCCAGTACTTC
CDR3: CASSWPSVLRETQYF

J: TRBJ2-7
length: 15
size: -
V: TRBV27
D: TRBD2
DNA: TGTGCCAGCAGCACAGCGGGGGGCCTCTCCTACGAGCAGTACTTC
CDR3: CASSTAGGLSYEQYF

J: TRBJ2-7
length: 14
size: -
V: TRBV7-8
D: -
DNA: TGTGCCAGCAGCCACTGGACAGCCTCCTACGAGCAGTACTTC
CDR3: CASSHWTASYEQYF

J: TRBJ2-7
length: 15
size: -
V: TRBV5-6
D: TRBD2
DNA: TGTGCCAGCAGCTTGCGATCTAGCGGGATCTACGAGCAGTACTTC
CDR3: CASSLRSSGIYEQYF

J: TRBJ1-4
length: 16
size: -
V: TRBV4-1
D: -
DNA: TGCGCCAGCAGCCAAGTAAAGGGGGGCGTGGATGAAAAACTGTTTTTT
CDR3: CASSQVKGGVDEKLFF

J: TRBJ2-3
length: 15
size: -
V: TRBV6-5
D: -
DNA: TGTGCCAGCAGTTACGGTACAGGACCCACAGATACGCAGTATTTT
CDR3: CASSYGTGPTDTQYF

J: TRBJ2-7
length: 15
size: few
V: TRBV4-1
D: -
DNA: TGCGCCAGCAGCCCTCCTTGGGGAAACTCCTACGAGCAGTACTTC
CDR3: CASSPPWGNSYEQYF

J: TRBJ2-3
length: 14
size: -
V: TRBV11-3
D: -
DNA: TGTGCCAGCAGCGAAGGGGGAGGGGCGGATACGCAGTATTTT
CDR3: CASSEGGGADTQYF

J: TRBJ1-1
length: 15
size: -
V: TRBV18
D: -
DNA: TGTGCCAGCTCCCCGAGCCAGTCTGTGAACACTGAAGCTTTCTTT
CDR3: CASSPSQSVNTEAFF

J: TRBJ2-7
length: 13
size: -
V: TRBV5-6
D: -
DNA: TGTGCCAGCAGCTTGCCTGGAGAGAACGAGCAGTACTTC
CDR3: CASSLPGENEQYF

J: TRBJ1-4
length: 15
size: -
V: TRBV6-6
D: -
DNA: TGTGCCAGCAGCCCTACTCGAGCAACTAATGAAAAACTGTTTTTT
CDR3: CASSPTRATNEKLFF

J: TRBJ2-7
length: 12
size: -
V: TRBV27
D: TRBD1
DNA: TGTGCCTCCTCTTCCGGGACAGGCGAGCAGTACTTC
CDR3: CASSSGTGEQYF